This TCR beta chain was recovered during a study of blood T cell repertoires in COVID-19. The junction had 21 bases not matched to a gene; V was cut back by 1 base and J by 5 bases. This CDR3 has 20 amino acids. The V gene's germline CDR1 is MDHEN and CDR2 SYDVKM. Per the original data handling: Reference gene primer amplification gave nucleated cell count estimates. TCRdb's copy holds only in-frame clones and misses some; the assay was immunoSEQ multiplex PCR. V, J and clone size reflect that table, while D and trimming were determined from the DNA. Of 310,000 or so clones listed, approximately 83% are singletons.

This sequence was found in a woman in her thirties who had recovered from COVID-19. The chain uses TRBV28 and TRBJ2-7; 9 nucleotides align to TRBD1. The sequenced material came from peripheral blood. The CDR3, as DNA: TGTGCCAGCAGTTTATCTCAATACTCTTCGGACAGGGGTGATGGGAACGAGCAGTACTTC. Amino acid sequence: CASSLSQYSSDRGDGNEQYF.